Each of the 15 T cell receptor beta chains below was sequenced from the same sample in a study of vaccination effects on CD4 cells after COVID-19. The antigens of these receptors remain unknown. Following a roughly eleven-day culture, CD4+ T cells were purified. All participants had two doses of either the BNT162b2 or mRNA-1273 vaccine. Clones were read by immunoSEQ multiplex PCR, and TCRdb kept only the in-frame ones, dropping some. The table shows 47,000 or so clones, with roughly three quarters occurring only once. The sequencing used CD4+ T cells from PBMCs cultured without peptide, collected after COVID-19 vaccination. These receptors were collected from a human donor who received a COVID-19 vaccine.

The genes are TRBV12-3 or TRBV12-4 and TRBJ2-5; D might be TRBD1 (6 bases). The CDR3 contains 13 residues. V lost 5 bases and J lost 5, with 12 bases in between. Here the CDR3 DNA reads TGTGCCAGCAGTCCAGGGGTTCGGGAGACCCAGTACTTC. Amino acids: CASSPGVRETQYF.

The J gene is TRBJ1-2, the V gene TRBV5-1; D ambiguous. Per the germline V gene, CDR1 is SGHRS and CDR2 is YFSETQ. The V gene lost 0 bases and the J gene lost 8 bases, with 17 bases spanning the gap. The CDR3 covers 15 residues. The CDR3 spells CASSLGEGPATGYTF. The CDR3 coding sequence is TGCGCCAGCAGCTTGGGCGAGGGCCCTGCAACCGGCTACACCTTC.

V usage is TRBV5-4 and J usage is TRBJ2-5; perhaps D is TRBD1 or TRBD2 (5 bases each). V lost 0 bases and J 1 base, leaving 16 bases between the germline ends. This CDR3 has 17 amino acids. Per germline, CDR1 SGHNT and CDR2 YYREEE (reference sequence). CDR3 in amino acids: CASSLVRGTGAQETQYF. CDR3 sequence (DNA): TGTGCCAGCAGCTTGGTACGGGGAACTGGGGCCCAAGAGACCCAGTACTTC.

V and J are TRBV10-3 and TRBJ2-3, with D perhaps TRBD2 (5 bases). Germline assignment: CDR1 ENHRY and CDR2 SYGVKD. CDR3 length: 14 residues. V was cut by 5 bases and J by 6 bases, with 15 bases left in between. The CDR3 sequence: CAISTTGPGDTQYF. The CDR3 DNA follows: TGTGCCATCAGTACGACGGGTCCGGGGGATACGCAGTATTTT.

The rearrangement uses TRBV19 and TRBJ2-3; D could derive from TRBD1 or TRBD2 (5 bases each). The CDR3 spans 14 residues. The V gene's germline CDR1 is LNHDA and CDR2 SQIVND (reference sequence). The chain's CDR3 is CASQGARLTDTQYF. DNA for the CDR3: TGTGCATCCCAGGGAGCGAGACTCACAGATACGCAGTATTTT.

The CDR3 region has the DNA TGTGCCAGCAGTGAACCGCGGCCGAAACAGGGACAGGGGGCTCGCGAGACCCAGTACTTC. This translates into CASSEPRPKQGQGARETQYF. The gene calls are TRBV6-1 and TRBJ2-5; 12 bases are shared with TRBD1. This CDR3 comprises 20 residues. Per germline, CDR1 MNHNS and CDR2 SASEGT. With 2 bases clipped from V and 5 bases from J, the junction kept 18 bases outside the gene matches.

The genes are TRBV2 and TRBJ1-5; 12 bases are shared with TRBD1. The length of the CDR3 is 15 residues. The V gene's germline CDR1 is SNHLY and CDR2 FYNNEI. V shed 6 bases and J 2 bases; nucleotides not matched to a gene: 2. The CDR3 DNA sequence: TGTGCCAGCAGCGGGACAGGGGGCGGCAATCAGCCCCAGCATTTT. It is translated as CASSGTGGGNQPQHF.

This chain joins TRBV6-5 and TRBJ1-1; possibly TRBD1 for D (5 bases). The CDR3 contains 13 residues. Germline-derived CDR1 and CDR2 are MNHEY and SVGAGI. Trimming left V 10 bases short and J 1 base short, with 13 bases between. CDR3 sequence reads: CATKGRTNTEAFF. DNA for the CDR3: TGTGCCACCAAGGGACGGACGAACACTGAAGCTTTCTTT.

The CDR3 protein is CASRAGGGGGRIYEQYF. DNA of the CDR3: TGTGCCAGCAGAGCGGGCGGCGGAGGGGGTAGGATCTACGAGCAGTACTTC. The J gene is TRBJ2-7, the V gene TRBV5-4; tentatively, D is TRBD1 or TRBD2 (6 bases each). The V end lost 5 bases, the J end lost 3 bases, and 24 bases lay between the germline ends. CDR1 and CDR2 from the germline V gene are SGHNT and YYREEE (reference sequence). The CDR3 sequence is 17 residues long.

The chain uses TRBV7-8 and TRBJ2-7; D might be TRBD2 (6 bases). The CDR3 extends over 14 amino acids. Trimming removed 7 bases from V and 4 bases from J, with 17 bases in between. CDR1 is SGHVS and CDR2 is FQNEAQ in the germline V gene. The CDR3 loop reads CASTLGGTLYEQYF. CDR3 DNA sequence: TGTGCCAGCACCCTAGGCGGGACCTTGTACGAGCAGTACTTC.

A few counts support this clone. The chain joins TRBV3-1 (or the pseudogene TRBV3-2) to TRBJ2-7; unclear D gene. The CDR3 is made up of 11 amino acids. Per the germline V gene, CDR1 is LGHDT and CDR2 is YNNKEL (reference sequence). V shed 8 bases and J shed 3 bases, with 8 bases lying between them. The CDR3 loop reads CASEQSYEQYF. As DNA, the CDR3 is TGTGCCAGCGAGCAGAGCTACGAGCAGTACTTC.

The chain links TRBV2 to TRBJ2-7; a possible D gene is TRBD1 (6 bases). Germline CDR1 is SNHLY and CDR2 is FYNNEI. This CDR3 region has 13 residues. V gave up 6 bases and J gave up 5 bases, with 14 bases separating them. CDR3 amino acids: CASRAGTLNEQYF. The CDR3, as DNA: TGTGCCAGCAGGGCCGGGACATTGAACGAGCAGTACTTC.

The chain combines TRBV6-5 with TRBJ2-7; D not certain. The germline gives CDR1 MNHEY, CDR2 SVGAGI. The CDR3 length is 12 residues. V gave up 6 bases and J gave up 3 bases, with 9 bases separating them. The CDR3 DNA reads TGTGCCAGCAGCAGCACCGTCTACGAGCAGTACTTC. This gives the protein CASSSTVYEQYF.

J is TRBJ1-6 and V is TRBV2; D is possibly TRBD1 (5 bases). Deletions cut 7 bases from V and 7 bases from J, with 14 bases between. Germline V gene sequence: CDR1 SNHLY, CDR2 FYNNEI. The CDR3 contains 14 residues. In DNA form, the CDR3 reads TGTGCCAGCAAGATCCGGGAGGGGAATTCACCCCTCCACTTT. This gives the protein CASKIREGNSPLHF.

This clone has only one observation. DNA of the CDR3: TGTGCCAGCAGTTCGACAGGGGCGGGAAATGAGCAGTTCTTC. Translated, it gives CASSSTGAGNEQFF. The chain has TRBV9 and TRBJ2-1; TRBD1 matches 8 bases. Per the germline V gene, CDR1 is SGDLS and CDR2 is YYNGEE. The CDR3 covers 14 residues. J lost 7 bases, V lost 5 bases, and 8 bases had no gene match.